This is a list of T cell receptor beta chains from one sample in a study of T cell responses to AZD1222 COVID-19 vaccine. Profiling relied on immunoSEQ multiplex PCR, and the TCRdb table lists in-frame clones only, not all of them. Among 150,000 to 200,000 clones listed, 85% to 90% were seen once. Material: peripheral blood, obtained on day 0 of AZD1222 vaccination. Every receptor here comes from an adult in good health. Both conserved end residues are part of each CDR3. The order of the fields is clone size, D gene, J gene, V gene, CDR3 protein, CDR3 DNA. The D gene is left open where the match is weak. Not every row has a clone size; where given, it reads once, few, many or a size class.

clone_size: once
d_call: NA
j_call: TRBJ1-4
v_call: TRBV3-1/TRBV3-2
cdr3_aa: CASSPSGGGNEKLFF
cdr3_nt: TGTGCCAGCAGCCCTTCGGGGGGCGGGAATGAAAAACTGTTTTTT

clone_size: NA
d_call: TRBD1
j_call: TRBJ1-1
v_call: TRBV24-1
cdr3_aa: CATSDRTGGKETEAFF
cdr3_nt: TGTGCCACCAGTGACCGGACAGGGGGCAAGGAAACTGAAGCTTTCTTT

clone_size: NA
d_call: NA
j_call: TRBJ2-5
v_call: TRBV5-1
cdr3_aa: CASSRWGFQETQYF
cdr3_nt: TGCGCCAGCAGCCGTTGGGGTTTTCAAGAGACCCAGTACTTC

clone_size: NA
d_call: NA
j_call: TRBJ1-3
v_call: TRBV29-1
cdr3_aa: CSARGGAGNTIYF
cdr3_nt: TGCAGCGCCCGGGGGGGGGCTGGAAACACCATATATTTT

clone_size: NA
d_call: TRBD1
j_call: TRBJ1-2
v_call: TRBV5-1
cdr3_aa: CASSPGQGVGYTF
cdr3_nt: TGCGCCAGCAGCCCTGGACAGGGCGTTGGCTACACCTTC

clone_size: NA
d_call: TRBD1
j_call: TRBJ2-1
v_call: TRBV7-6
cdr3_aa: CASSPGQGSYNEQFF
cdr3_nt: TGTGCCAGCAGCCCCGGACAGGGTTCCTACAATGAGCAGTTCTTC

clone_size: once
d_call: TRBD1
j_call: TRBJ1-1
v_call: TRBV10-2
cdr3_aa: CASSQLSTGGLTEAFF
cdr3_nt: TGCGCCAGCAGCCAATTATCGACAGGGGGACTCACTGAAGCTTTCTTT

clone_size: NA
d_call: TRBD2
j_call: TRBJ2-5
v_call: TRBV6-2/TRBV6-3
cdr3_aa: CASSYSYRGGRETQYF
cdr3_nt: TGTGCCAGCAGTTACTCGTATCGGGGGGGCCGGGAGACCCAGTACTTC

clone_size: NA
d_call: NA
j_call: TRBJ1-6
v_call: TRBV12-3/TRBV12-4
cdr3_aa: CASIGVMSSPLHF
cdr3_nt: TGTGCCAGCATCGGGGTTATGAGTTCACCCCTCCACTTT

clone_size: NA
d_call: NA
j_call: TRBJ2-2
v_call: TRBV28
cdr3_aa: CASSLMGVQPGELFF
cdr3_nt: TGTGCCAGCAGTTTGATGGGGGTGCAGCCCGGGGAGCTGTTTTTT

clone_size: NA
d_call: NA
j_call: TRBJ1-3
v_call: TRBV7-8
cdr3_aa: CASSPSKTVNTIYF
cdr3_nt: TGTGCCAGCAGCCCTTCCAAGACTGTAAACACCATATATTTT

clone_size: NA
d_call: NA
j_call: TRBJ1-6
v_call: TRBV28
cdr3_aa: CASSPPGTVSPLHF
cdr3_nt: TGTGCCAGCAGTCCCCCTGGGACGGTTTCACCCCTCCACTTT

clone_size: NA
d_call: NA
j_call: TRBJ2-7
v_call: TRBV2
cdr3_aa: CASSVGTINNNEQYF
cdr3_nt: TGTGCCAGCAGTGTTGGCACAATTAACAATAACGAGCAGTACTTC

clone_size: NA
d_call: TRBD2
j_call: TRBJ2-2
v_call: TRBV4-1
cdr3_aa: CASSPHSLTSGNTGELFF
cdr3_nt: TGCGCCAGCAGCCCCCATTCCTTGACTAGCGGGAACACCGGGGAGCTGTTTTTT

clone_size: NA
d_call: NA
j_call: TRBJ1-1
v_call: TRBV28
cdr3_aa: CASSSSGMRDTEAFF
cdr3_nt: TGTGCCAGCAGTTCCTCAGGGATGCGGGACACTGAAGCTTTCTTT

clone_size: NA
d_call: TRBD2
j_call: TRBJ2-1
v_call: TRBV7-9
cdr3_aa: CASSLGLARDEQFF
cdr3_nt: TGTGCCAGCAGCTTAGGACTAGCTAGGGATGAGCAGTTCTTC

clone_size: NA
d_call: TRBD1
j_call: TRBJ1-5
v_call: TRBV2
cdr3_aa: CASSEGWGQGLISGQPQHF
cdr3_nt: TGTGCCAGCAGTGAAGGGTGGGGACAGGGGCTCATTTCCGGTCAGCCCCAGCATTTT

clone_size: NA
d_call: NA
j_call: TRBJ1-3
v_call: TRBV9
cdr3_aa: CASSVRAPDRNSGNTIYF
cdr3_nt: TGTGCCAGCAGCGTCCGAGCCCCCGACAGGAACTCTGGAAACACCATATATTTT

clone_size: NA
d_call: NA
j_call: TRBJ2-2
v_call: TRBV10-3
cdr3_aa: CATGVPAGELFF
cdr3_nt: TGTGCCACCGGGGTCCCGGCGGGGGAGCTGTTTTTT

clone_size: NA
d_call: TRBD1
j_call: TRBJ1-6
v_call: TRBV7-3
cdr3_aa: CASSLGQGHSPLHF
cdr3_nt: TGTGCCAGCAGCCTTGGACAGGGCCATTCACCCCTCCACTTT

clone_size: NA
d_call: NA
j_call: TRBJ2-7
v_call: TRBV7-9
cdr3_aa: CASSLLTGEQYF
cdr3_nt: TGTGCCAGCAGCTTGTTGACTGGGGAGCAGTACTTC

clone_size: NA
d_call: NA
j_call: TRBJ1-6
v_call: TRBV6-6
cdr3_aa: CASSFPGGLNSPLHF
cdr3_nt: TGTGCCAGCAGTTTCCCGGGGGGTCTTAATTCACCCCTCCACTTT

clone_size: NA
d_call: NA
j_call: TRBJ1-1
v_call: TRBV18
cdr3_aa: CASSPQGTEAFF
cdr3_nt: TGTGCCAGCTCACCACAGGGGACTGAAGCTTTCTTT

clone_size: NA
d_call: NA
j_call: TRBJ1-2
v_call: TRBV9
cdr3_aa: CASSVDGVRGAANYGYTF
cdr3_nt: TGTGCCAGCAGCGTCGACGGTGTCAGAGGGGCAGCTAACTATGGCTACACCTTC

clone_size: NA
d_call: NA
j_call: TRBJ2-7
v_call: TRBV19
cdr3_aa: CASTATGGGDRYEQYF
cdr3_nt: TGTGCCAGTACCGCGACAGGCGGGGGCGACAGGTACGAGCAGTACTTC

clone_size: once
d_call: NA
j_call: TRBJ2-5
v_call: TRBV30
cdr3_aa: CAWSVSRQETQYF
cdr3_nt: TGTGCCTGGAGTGTGAGCCGCCAAGAGACCCAGTACTTC

clone_size: few
d_call: NA
j_call: TRBJ2-2
v_call: TRBV5-1
cdr3_aa: CASSSAVANTGELFF
cdr3_nt: TGCGCCAGCAGCTCGGCAGTCGCGAACACCGGGGAGCTGTTTTTT

clone_size: NA
d_call: NA
j_call: TRBJ2-5
v_call: TRBV27
cdr3_aa: CASRQMVGLETQYF
cdr3_nt: TGTGCCAGCCGCCAAATGGTTGGTTTGGAGACCCAGTACTTC

clone_size: NA
d_call: NA
j_call: TRBJ1-1
v_call: TRBV6-5
cdr3_aa: CASSGEDYGNTEAFF
cdr3_nt: TGTGCCAGCAGCGGAGAAGATTATGGGAACACTGAAGCTTTCTTT

clone_size: NA
d_call: NA
j_call: TRBJ1-6
v_call: TRBV6-5
cdr3_aa: CASSYSGINSPLHF
cdr3_nt: TGTGCCAGCAGTTACTCGGGCATTAATTCACCCCTCCACTTT

clone_size: NA
d_call: NA
j_call: TRBJ1-3
v_call: TRBV30
cdr3_aa: CAWSEPGALSGNTIYF
cdr3_nt: TGTGCCTGGAGTGAACCAGGGGCCCTCTCTGGAAACACCATATATTTT

clone_size: NA
d_call: NA
j_call: TRBJ2-7
v_call: TRBV19
cdr3_aa: CASRTGSYEQYF
cdr3_nt: TGTGCCAGCAGGACGGGGTCCTACGAGCAGTACTTC

clone_size: once
d_call: NA
j_call: TRBJ1-1
v_call: TRBV19
cdr3_aa: CASRTNFRVAEAFF
cdr3_nt: TGTGCCAGTAGGACAAACTTCAGGGTAGCTGAAGCTTTCTTT

clone_size: few
d_call: NA
j_call: TRBJ1-1
v_call: TRBV12-2
cdr3_aa: CASEGNTEAFF
cdr3_nt: TGTGCAAGTGAGGGAAACACTGAAGCTTTCTTT

clone_size: NA
d_call: NA
j_call: TRBJ2-1
v_call: TRBV4-3
cdr3_aa: CASSQDLGRQKQFF
cdr3_nt: TGCGCCAGCAGCCAAGATCTGGGGAGGCAGAAGCAGTTCTTC

clone_size: NA
d_call: NA
j_call: TRBJ1-1
v_call: TRBV7-8
cdr3_aa: CASSLGGENTEAFF
cdr3_nt: TGTGCCAGCAGCTTAGGGGGGGAGAACACTGAAGCTTTCTTT

clone_size: NA
d_call: NA
j_call: TRBJ2-7
v_call: TRBV11-2
cdr3_aa: CASSLTDGSYEQYF
cdr3_nt: TGTGCCAGCAGTCTGACAGATGGGTCCTACGAGCAGTACTTC

clone_size: NA
d_call: TRBD2
j_call: TRBJ2-1
v_call: TRBV10-3
cdr3_aa: CAISESASGGRTYNEQFF
cdr3_nt: TGTGCCATCAGTGAGTCGGCTAGCGGGGGGCGAACCTACAATGAGCAGTTCTTC

clone_size: NA
d_call: TRBD1
j_call: TRBJ1-6
v_call: TRBV19
cdr3_aa: CASSLTGLYNSPLHF
cdr3_nt: TGTGCCAGTAGTTTGACAGGGCTATATAATTCACCCCTCCACTTT

clone_size: once
d_call: NA
j_call: TRBJ1-6
v_call: TRBV7-2
cdr3_aa: CASRPVREGSYNSPLHF
cdr3_nt: TGTGCCAGCAGGCCGGTTCGCGAAGGGTCCTATAATTCACCCCTCCACTTT

clone_size: NA
d_call: TRBD1
j_call: TRBJ1-6
v_call: TRBV27
cdr3_aa: CASSFRIRGNSPLHF
cdr3_nt: TGTGCCAGCAGTTTCCGCATCAGGGGGAATTCACCCCTCCACTTT

clone_size: NA
d_call: NA
j_call: TRBJ2-7
v_call: TRBV3-1/TRBV3-2
cdr3_aa: CASSPPGRVNEQYF
cdr3_nt: TGTGCCAGCAGCCCCCCGGGCCGAGTAAACGAGCAGTACTTC

clone_size: NA
d_call: TRBD1
j_call: TRBJ2-5
v_call: TRBV25-1
cdr3_aa: CATLPTGWIETQYF
cdr3_nt: TGTGCCACCCTACCGACAGGGTGGATTGAGACCCAGTACTTC

clone_size: few
d_call: TRBD1
j_call: TRBJ1-6
v_call: TRBV5-1
cdr3_aa: CASSLEGTGINSPLHF
cdr3_nt: TGCGCCAGCAGCTTGGAGGGGACAGGGATTAATTCACCCCTCCACTTT

clone_size: few
d_call: NA
j_call: TRBJ2-1
v_call: TRBV24-1
cdr3_aa: CATSDGAYNEQFF
cdr3_nt: TGTGCCACCAGTGACGGAGCTTACAATGAGCAGTTCTTC

clone_size: NA
d_call: NA
j_call: TRBJ1-1
v_call: TRBV4-3
cdr3_aa: CASSQVSAGWDTEAFF
cdr3_nt: TGCGCCAGCAGCCAAGTATCCGCAGGGTGGGACACTGAAGCTTTCTTT

clone_size: NA
d_call: NA
j_call: TRBJ1-2
v_call: TRBV28
cdr3_aa: CASSQGEYGYTF
cdr3_nt: TGTGCCAGCTCCCAGGGCGAATATGGCTACACCTTC

clone_size: NA
d_call: TRBD1
j_call: TRBJ2-7
v_call: TRBV3-1/TRBV3-2
cdr3_aa: CASSRGTGYEQYF
cdr3_nt: TGTGCCAGCAGCCGAGGGACAGGCTACGAGCAGTACTTC

clone_size: NA
d_call: TRBD1
j_call: TRBJ1-4
v_call: TRBV9
cdr3_aa: CASSVAIGGRKEKLFF
cdr3_nt: TGTGCCAGCAGCGTAGCTATAGGGGGCAGGAAGGAAAAACTGTTTTTT

clone_size: NA
d_call: NA
j_call: TRBJ2-1
v_call: TRBV6-4
cdr3_aa: CASSELVRSEQFF
cdr3_nt: TGTGCCAGCAGTGAATTGGTGAGAAGTGAGCAGTTCTTC

clone_size: NA
d_call: NA
j_call: TRBJ1-2
v_call: TRBV18
cdr3_aa: CASSPYHPTPDRTYGYTF
cdr3_nt: TGTGCCAGCTCACCATACCACCCTACCCCGGATCGTACGTATGGCTACACCTTC